The 27 T cell receptor beta chains below all came from one sample that was sequenced in a study of blood T cell repertoires in COVID-19. Using immunoSEQ multiplex PCR, the repertoire was profiled, and TCRdb retains in-frame clones only, with some absent. The sample lists some 130,000 clones, approximately 87% seen once, with approximately 3.6% in the top ten. Sequences were obtained from peripheral blood. All receptors come from a woman in her sixties or seventies with acute or convalescent COVID-19.

The chain employs TRBV3-1 (or the pseudogene TRBV3-2) and TRBJ1-1; 9 bases are a match to TRBD1. The CDR3 loop spans 16 amino acids. Germline trimming cut 2 bases from V and 5 bases from J; bases unmatched to any gene: 9. CDR1 is LGHDT, CDR2 YNNKEL, per germline (reference sequence). CDR3: CASSQQTGGYRTEAFF. The CDR3 DNA follows: TGTGCCAGCAGCCAACAGACAGGGGGGTATAGGACTGAAGCTTTCTTT.

The chain is built from TRBV3-1 (or the pseudogene TRBV3-2) and TRBJ2-3; the match to TRBD1 covers 7 bases. Germline values: CDR1 LGHDT, CDR2 YNNKEL (reference sequence). V dropped 1 base and J dropped 5; count of bases not matched to a gene: 12. CDR3 length: 17 residues. The CDR3 sequence is CASSQAYRGFQGDTQYF. DNA for the CDR3: TGTGCCAGCAGCCAAGCCTACAGGGGATTTCAGGGAGATACGCAGTATTTT.

The chain employs TRBV7-8 and TRBJ1-1; 7 bases agree with TRBD1. The junction had 9 bases not matched to a gene; V was cut back by 1 base and J by 1 base. Germline V lookup: CDR1 SGHVS, CDR2 FQNEAQ. The CDR3 runs 17 residues. CDR3 protein: CASSLGGTAIRNTEAFF. CDR3 nucleotide sequence: TGTGCCAGCAGCTTAGGGGGGACAGCTATCAGGAACACTGAAGCTTTCTTT.

The gene calls are TRBV28 and TRBJ1-6, with D uncertain. V lost 7 bases and J lost 9, with 10 bases in between. The CDR3 runs to 12 residues. Germline values: CDR1 MDHEN, CDR2 SYDVKM. CDR3 amino acids: CASKGPGSPLHF. The CDR3 bases are TGTGCCAGCAAAGGTCCGGGTTCACCCCTCCACTTT.

The V gene is TRBV7-6, the J gene TRBJ1-4, with 8 bases identical to TRBD1. The CDR3 length is 16 residues. Germline V CDR1 and CDR2: SGHVS, FNYEAQ. V shed 5 bases, J shed 5 bases, and the junction held 10 bases outside the gene matches. The CDR3 reads CASSLRTGGINEKLFF. CDR3 coding DNA: TGTGCCAGCAGCCTTAGAACAGGGGGGATCAATGAAAAACTGTTTTTT.

The J gene is TRBJ1-3, the V gene TRBV3-1 (or the pseudogene TRBV3-2); 9 bases are a match to TRBD1. The CDR3 is made up of 15 amino acids. Germline V gene sequence: CDR1 LGHDT, CDR2 YNNKEL (reference sequence). V was clipped by 1 base and J by 4 bases; unmatched bases: 2. In DNA, the CDR3 is TGTGCCAGCAGCCAAGGGGGGACAGGGGGAAACACCATATATTTT. Encoded protein: CASSQGGTGGNTIYF.

The genes are TRBV30 and TRBJ1-1; the match to TRBD1 covers 9 bases. The J segment lost 5 bases and the V segment lost 5 bases, leaving 9 bases of the junction unmatched. This CDR3 region has 14 residues. Germline V CDR1 and CDR2: GTSNPN, SVGIG (reference sequence). Written as DNA, the CDR3 is TGTGCCTGGGGACTACAGGGGGCGAGGACTGAAGCTTTCTTT. It translates to CAWGLQGARTEAFF. Full variable domain (outside the CDR3, taken from reference TRBV30 and TRBJ1-1): SQTIHQWPATLVQPVGSPLSLECTVEGTSNPNLYWYRQAAGRGLQLLFYSVGIGQISSEVPQNLSASRPQDRQFILSSKKLLLSDSGFYLCAWGLQGARTEAFFGQGTRLTVV.

This clone was recorded only once. This chain joins TRBV6-5 and TRBJ1-2; 12 bases agree with TRBD1. Losses at the gene ends were 6 bases for V and 5 bases for J; bases not matched to a gene: 1. The CDR3 loop spans 13 amino acids. From germline, CDR1 is MNHEY and CDR2 SVGAGI. The DNA of the CDR3 is TGTGCCAGCAGGGGACAGGGGGCTTATGGCTACACCTTC. Amino acids: CASRGQGAYGYTF.

V and J are TRBV27 and TRBJ2-2, with 7 bases aligning to TRBD2. The V gene's germline CDR1 is MNHEY and CDR2 SMNVEV (reference sequence). J gave up 5 bases and V 8 bases, and 8 bases lay outside the gene matches. The CDR3 length is 14 residues. The CDR3 reads CASRWGGRTGELFF. Written as DNA, the CDR3 is TGTGCCAGCCGATGGGGGGGAAGGACCGGGGAGCTGTTTTTT.

V and J are TRBV5-1 and TRBJ1-1; 8 bases match TRBD1. V was pared by 3 bases and J by 1 base, with 2 bases of the junction left unmatched. Looked up from germline, CDR1 is SGHRS and CDR2 is YFSETQ. The CDR3 contains 14 residues. The CDR3 loop is CASSWGQANTEAFF. CDR3 DNA: TGCGCCAGCAGCTGGGGACAGGCGAACACTGAAGCTTTCTTT.

This clone was counted only a few times. This rearrangement joins TRBV9 to TRBJ2-2; 9 bases align to TRBD1. CDR1 and CDR2 from the germline V gene are SGDLS and YYNGEE. CDR3 size: 15 residues. The trim removed 3 bases at V and 9 bases at J, leaving 9 bases unmatched. The CDR3 nucleotides are TGTGCCAGCAGCGCCCCACAGGGGGCGGGCTGGGAGCTGTTTTTT. This encodes CASSAPQGAGWELFF.

This clone was observed once. The V call is TRBV27, the J call TRBJ1-2, with 7 bases matching TRBD1. The CDR3 extends over 13 amino acids. Germline CDR1 and CDR2: MNHEY and SMNVEV (reference sequence). The trim removed 4 bases at V and 8 bases at J, leaving 7 bases unmatched. In nucleotides, the CDR3 is TGTGCCAGCAGTTCCCACAGGGGAGAAGGCTACACCTTC. Residues: CASSSHRGEGYTF.

This clone was seen only once. The rearrangement joins TRBV6-1 to TRBJ2-1; 10 bases fit TRBD2. The CDR3 length is 18 residues. Germline CDR1 MNHNS, CDR2 SASEGT. After removal of 4 bases from V and 10 bases from J, the junction contained 19 bases not matched to a gene. DNA for the CDR3: TGTGCCAGCAGTGGACTAGCGGGCCGAGGGATCTTAAGAGGGGAGCAGTTCTTC. As protein: CASSGLAGRGILRGEQFF.

This chain links TRBV3-1 (or the pseudogene TRBV3-2) with TRBJ1-5, with no clear D. The CDR3 covers 15 residues. V gave up 4 bases and J gave up 7 bases, with 17 bases separating them. CDR1 and CDR2 (germline): LGHDT, YNNKEL (reference sequence). The CDR3 DNA is TGTGCCAGCAGCCGGGAGGGCACAGTGGGGCAGCCCCAGCATTTT. It specifies CASSREGTVGQPQHF.

The rearrangement uses TRBV9 and TRBJ1-2; possible D gene TRBD1, 6 bases. This CDR3 is 18 amino acids long. The V gene lost 3 bases and the J gene lost 4 bases, with 25 bases spanning the gap. Per the germline V gene, CDR1 is SGDLS and CDR2 is YYNGEE. The CDR3 loop reads CASSGVGRGRDLSYGYTF. In DNA form, the CDR3 reads TGTGCCAGCAGCGGCGTGGGCAGGGGCCGAGACTTATCCTATGGCTACACCTTC.

V is TRBV19 and J is TRBJ1-2; possible D gene TRBD1, 5 bases. The germline gives CDR1 LNHDA, CDR2 SQIVND (reference sequence). Trimming took 0 bases from V and 0 from J, leaving 8 bases between them. The CDR3 has 15 amino acids. Written as DNA, the CDR3 is TGTGCCAGTAGTATAGATAGGGACTCTAACTATGGCTACACCTTC. It encodes CASSIDRDSNYGYTF. Full variable domain (rest looked up from reference TRBV19 and TRBJ1-2): DGGITQSPKYLFRKEGQNVTLSCEQNLNHDAMYWYRQDPGQGLRLIYYSQIVNDFQKGDIAEGYSVSREKKESFPLTVTSAQKNPTAFYLCASSIDRDSNYGYTFGSGTRLTVV.

This chain connects TRBV9 to TRBJ2-6; no clear D gene. Germline V CDR1 and CDR2: SGDLS, YYNGEE. V was cut by 2 bases and J by 2 bases, with 11 bases left in between. CDR3 size: 16 residues. The CDR3 sequence is CASSVRTEPGANVLTF. In nucleotides, the CDR3 is TGTGCCAGCAGCGTGAGAACGGAGCCTGGGGCCAACGTCCTGACTTTC.

The chain carries TRBV7-9 and TRBJ2-3, with a weak D call TRBD2 (6 bases). The V gene lost 2 bases and the J gene lost 2 bases, with 8 bases spanning the gap. The CDR3 covers 14 residues. Germline-derived CDR1 and CDR2 are SEHNR and FQNEAQ (reference sequence). CDR3 nucleotide sequence: TGTGCCAGCAGCTTAATGGACTACACAGATACGCAGTATTTT. This gives the protein CASSLMDYTDTQYF.

V usage is TRBV28 and J usage is TRBJ2-7, with D hard to call. Between the trimmed V and J ends, which lost 3 bases and 1 base, there was a span of 10 bases. Germline V gene sequence: CDR1 MDHEN, CDR2 SYDVKM. The CDR3 is made up of 14 amino acids. Written as DNA, the CDR3 is TGTGCCAGCAGTTTTTTAGCTTCGTCCTACGAGCAGTACTTC. Encoded protein: CASSFLASSYEQYF.

The chain links TRBV28 to TRBJ1-5, with D unresolved. Germline CDR1 is MDHEN and CDR2 is SYDVKM. V lost 5 bases, J lost 2 bases, and 16 bases lay in between. The CDR3 loop spans 16 amino acids. CDR3 coding DNA: TGTGCCAGCAGTCCGCCCCAAACGAGTGGCAATCAGCCCCAGCATTTT. Translated, it gives CASSPPQTSGNQPQHF.

The chain links TRBV10-3 to TRBJ2-7; D perhaps matches TRBD1 (6 bases). Germline V gene sequence: CDR1 ENHRY, CDR2 SYGVKD. The CDR3 consists of 12 residues. Trimming cost V 6 bases and J 4 bases, with 10 bases left between them. The DNA for the CDR3 is TGTGCCATCAGCCCCGGGACATACGAGCAGTACGTC. This codes for CAISPGTYEQYV.

The chain recombines TRBV7-9 with TRBJ1-1; no clear D gene. Germline V gene lookup returns CDR1 SEHNR and CDR2 FQNEAQ (reference sequence). The ends were cut back, 5 bases at V and 0 bases at J, with 10 bases in the middle. This CDR3 is built from 14 residues. In DNA form, the CDR3 reads TGTGCCAGCAGCCCACAGAGCATGAACACTGAAGCTTTCTTT. It encodes CASSPQSMNTEAFF.

The chain carries TRBV5-5 and TRBJ1-6; a weak D match, TRBD1 (5 bases). Trimming took 2 bases from V and 10 from J, leaving 13 bases between them. CDR1 is SGHKS and CDR2 is YYEKEE in the germline V gene (reference sequence). CDR3 length equals 14 residues. CDR3 region: CASSLSGNWSPLHF. DNA for the CDR3: TGTGCCAGCAGCTTATCAGGGAACTGGTCACCCCTCCACTTT.

The chain links TRBV20-1 to TRBJ2-7; 9 positions agree with TRBD1. V shed 3 bases and J 5 bases; nucleotides not matched to a gene: 8. The CDR3 spans 14 residues. Germline CDR1 reads DFQATT; CDR2 reads SNEGSKA (reference sequence). Here the CDR3 reads CSASKGQGVHEQYV. The CDR3 DNA reads as TGCAGTGCTAGTAAGGGACAGGGCGTGCACGAGCAGTACGTC.

V usage is TRBV21-1 and J usage is TRBJ1-2; TRBD1, the D gene given by the table, was not confirmed from the DNA. TRBV21-1 represents a pseudogene. The CDR3 spans 13 residues. The CDR3 DNA reads as TGTGCCAGCAGCAAAGACAGAACCTATGGCTACACCTTC. Translation gives CASSKDRTYGYTF.

The sample holds a few counts of this clone. The chain is built from TRBV19 and TRBJ2-3; 8 bases are shared with TRBD1. The length of the CDR3 is 13 residues. Unmatched junction bases numbered 5, after V lost 11 bases and J lost 1 base. CDR1 and CDR2 from the germline V gene are LNHDA and SQIVND (reference sequence). For the CDR3, the DNA is TGTGCCGTCCAACAGGGGGGCACAGATACGCAGTATTTT. Its translation is CAVQQGGTDTQYF. The full variable domain, completed using reference TRBV19 and TRBJ2-3, is DGGITQSPKYLFRKEGQNVTLSCEQNLNHDAMYWYRQDPGQGLRLIYYSQIVNDFQKGDIAEGYSVSREKKESFPLTVTSAQKNPTAFYLCAVQQGGTDTQYFGPGTRLTVL.

This chain links TRBV18 with TRBJ1-5, with D possibly TRBD1 on 5 matching bases. Deletions cut 1 base from V and 4 bases from J, with 8 bases between. The CDR3 extends over 14 amino acids. CDR1 and CDR2 from the germline V gene are KGHSH and LQKENI. CDR3 sequence (DNA): TGTGCCAGCTCACCACGGGCAGGGAATCAGCCCCAGCATTTT. This sequence encodes CASSPRAGNQPQHF.